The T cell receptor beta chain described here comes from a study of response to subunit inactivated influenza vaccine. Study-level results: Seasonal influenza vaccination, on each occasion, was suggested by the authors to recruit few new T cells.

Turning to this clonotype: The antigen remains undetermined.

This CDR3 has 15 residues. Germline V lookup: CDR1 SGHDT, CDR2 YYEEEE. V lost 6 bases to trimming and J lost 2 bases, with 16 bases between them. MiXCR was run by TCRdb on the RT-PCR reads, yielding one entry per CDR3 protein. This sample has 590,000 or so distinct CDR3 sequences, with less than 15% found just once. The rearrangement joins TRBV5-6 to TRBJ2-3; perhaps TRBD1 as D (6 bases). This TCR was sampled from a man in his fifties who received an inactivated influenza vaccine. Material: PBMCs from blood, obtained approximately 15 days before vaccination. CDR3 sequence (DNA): TGTGCCAGCACTCAGGGGACGAAATCCACAGATACGCAGTATTTT. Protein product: CASTQGTKSTDTQYF.